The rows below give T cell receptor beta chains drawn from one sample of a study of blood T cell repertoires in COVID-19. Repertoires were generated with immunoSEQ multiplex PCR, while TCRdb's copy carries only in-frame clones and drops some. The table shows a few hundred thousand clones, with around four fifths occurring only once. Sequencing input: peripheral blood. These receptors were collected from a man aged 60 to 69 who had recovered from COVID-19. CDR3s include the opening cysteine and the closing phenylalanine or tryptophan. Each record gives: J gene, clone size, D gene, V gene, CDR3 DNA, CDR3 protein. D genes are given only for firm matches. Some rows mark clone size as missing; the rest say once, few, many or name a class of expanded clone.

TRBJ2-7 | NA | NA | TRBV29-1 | TGCAGCGTCGGGACGGGGGGCCCTCGAGACGAGCAGTACTTC | CSVGTGGPRDEQYF
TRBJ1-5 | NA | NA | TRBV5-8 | TGTGCCAGCAGCTTGACACAGCCCAATCAGCCCCAGCATTTT | CASSLTQPNQPQHF
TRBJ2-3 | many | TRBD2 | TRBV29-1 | TGCAGCGTCGGGACTAGCGGGAGTAGCGCAGATACGCAGTATTTT | CSVGTSGSSADTQYF
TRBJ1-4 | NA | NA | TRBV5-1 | TGCGCCAGCAGCTTGATGGGCAGCGGAGGTGAAAAACTGTTTTTT | CASSLMGSGGEKLFF
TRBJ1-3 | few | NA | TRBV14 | TGTGCCAGCAGCCAAGAGCGGGGAAACACCATATATTTT | CASSQERGNTIYF
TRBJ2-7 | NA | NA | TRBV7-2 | TGTGCCAGCAGCTTACAACGGACAGCGAAATCCTACGAGCAGTACTTC | CASSLQRTAKSYEQYF
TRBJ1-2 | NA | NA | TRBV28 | TGTGCCAGCAGAGCAGCGCCCACGGAAGGTGGTGGCTACACCTTC | CASRAAPTEGGGYTF
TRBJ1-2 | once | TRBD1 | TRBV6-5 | TGTGCCAGCAGCCCCGGGACAGCAACTAACTATGGCTACACCTTC | CASSPGTATNYGYTF
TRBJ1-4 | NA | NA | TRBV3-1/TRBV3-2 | TGTGCCAGCAGCCGCCTAAGTCCAACTAATGAAAAACTGTTTTTT | CASSRLSPTNEKLFF
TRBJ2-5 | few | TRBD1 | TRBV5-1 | TGCGCCAGCAGCGGACAGGGGGCTCCCGAAGAGACCCAGTACTTC | CASSGQGAPEETQYF
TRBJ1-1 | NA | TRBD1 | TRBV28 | TGTGCCAGCGTGACACAGGGGGCGCGTGAAGCTTTCTTT | CASVTQGAREAFF
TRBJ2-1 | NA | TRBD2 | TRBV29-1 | TGCAGCGTTGGAGTGGGACTAGCGAAACCCAATGAGAAGTTCTTC | CSVGVGLAKPNEKFF
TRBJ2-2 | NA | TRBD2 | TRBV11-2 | TGTGCCAGCAGCGCCTGGACTAGCGGGGCCGGGGAGCTGTTTTTT | CASSAWTSGAGELFF
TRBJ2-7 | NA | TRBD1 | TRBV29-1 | TGCAGCGTTGAAGAGAGACAGGGACAGGGGGTGGGGCAGTACTTC | CSVEERQGQGVGQYF
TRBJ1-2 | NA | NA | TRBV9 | TGTGCCAGCAGCGTAGAACAGGGACCCTATGGCTACACCTTC | CASSVEQGPYGYTF
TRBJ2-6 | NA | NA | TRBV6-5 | TGTGCCAGCCGGGGTACGGAATCTGGGGCCAACGTCCTGACTTTC | CASRGTESGANVLTF
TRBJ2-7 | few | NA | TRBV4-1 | TGCGCCAGCAGCCAAGCGAACAGGGACTACGAGCAGTACTTC | CASSQANRDYEQYF
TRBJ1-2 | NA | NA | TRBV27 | TGTGCCAGCAGTGAAGGACAGTCTCGGTCAGGTGGCTACACCTTC | CASSEGQSRSGGYTF
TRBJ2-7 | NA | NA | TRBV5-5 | TGTGCCAGCAGCTTGGCCGGGAAATCCTACGAGCAGTACTTC | CASSLAGKSYEQYF
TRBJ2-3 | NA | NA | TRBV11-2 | TGTGCCAGCACCGTTACAGATACGCAGTATTTT | CASTVTDTQYF
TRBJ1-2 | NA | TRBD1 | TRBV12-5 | TGTGCTAGTGGACCGATGCCGGGGACAGAAGGCTACACCTTC | CASGPMPGTEGYTF
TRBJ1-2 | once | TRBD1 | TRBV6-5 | TGTGCCAGCAGTTTGACAGGGTCTAACTATGGCTACACCTTC | CASSLTGSNYGYTF
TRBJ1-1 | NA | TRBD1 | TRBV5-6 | TGTGCCAGCAGCTTGAGGGACAGGGGACAAGCTTTCTTT | CASSLRDRGQAFF
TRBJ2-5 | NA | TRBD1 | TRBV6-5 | TGTGCCAGCAGAAACAGGGGATTCCAAGAGACCCAGTACTTC | CASRNRGFQETQYF
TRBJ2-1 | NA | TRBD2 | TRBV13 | TGTGCCAGCAGCTTAGCCTATAGCGGGAGGGGCCCCAATGAGCAGTTCTTC | CASSLAYSGRGPNEQFF
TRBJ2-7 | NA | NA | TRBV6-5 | TGTGCCAGCAGCCGGGATCCTACCTACGAGCAGTACTTC | CASSRDPTYEQYF
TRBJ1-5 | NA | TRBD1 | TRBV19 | TGTGCCAGTAGTATATACGGGACAGGGGGTCAGCCCCAGCATTTT | CASSIYGTGGQPQHF
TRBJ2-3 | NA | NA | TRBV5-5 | TGTGCCAGCACCCCTCACCAACTAGATCTAGATACGCAGTATTTT | CASTPHQLDLDTQYF
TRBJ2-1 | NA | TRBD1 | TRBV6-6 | TGTGCCAGCAGCAGCGAACAGGGACAGGGTTACAATGAGCAGTTCTTC | CASSSEQGQGYNEQFF
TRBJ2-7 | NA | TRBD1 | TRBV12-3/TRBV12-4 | TGTGCCAGCAGTGACAGGGTTTATGAGCAGTACTTC | CASSDRVYEQYF
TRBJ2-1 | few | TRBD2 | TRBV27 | TGTGCCAGCAGTTTAAGGCCGGGGGGGGCTTTGTACAATGAGCAGTTCTTC | CASSLRPGGALYNEQFF
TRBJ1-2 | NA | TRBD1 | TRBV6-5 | TGTGCCAGCAAAGCAGGGGGCGCGAACTATGGCTACACCTTC | CASKAGGANYGYTF
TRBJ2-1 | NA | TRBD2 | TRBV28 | TGTGCCAGCAGTACCGGACTAGCGGGGGACTACAATGAGCAGTTCTTC | CASSTGLAGDYNEQFF
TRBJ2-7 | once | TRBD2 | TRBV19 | TGTGCCAGTAGTATTCTAGCGGGTTACTCCTACGAGCAGTACTTC | CASSILAGYSYEQYF
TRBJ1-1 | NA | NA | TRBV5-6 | TGTGCCAGCAGCGGCGGGACCCAAATCGTGAACACTGAAGCTTTCTTT | CASSGGTQIVNTEAFF
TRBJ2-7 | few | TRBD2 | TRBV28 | TGTGCCAGCAGTTTAGCGGGAGCGGGGGAGCAGTACTTC | CASSLAGAGEQYF
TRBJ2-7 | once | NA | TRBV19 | TGTGCCAGTAGTATCATTGGCAGGGGCTCCTACGAGCAGTACTTC | CASSIIGRGSYEQYF
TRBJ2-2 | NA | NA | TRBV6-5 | TGTGCCAGCAGCCCCGACATCGCGAACACCGGGGAGCTGTTTTTT | CASSPDIANTGELFF
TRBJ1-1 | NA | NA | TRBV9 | TGTGCCAGCAGCGTAGTGGAGGTCACGAACACTGAAGCTTTCTTT | CASSVVEVTNTEAFF
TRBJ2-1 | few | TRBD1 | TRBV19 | TGTGCCAGTAGGCCGGACAGGAGCTCCTACAATGAGCAGTTCTTC | CASRPDRSSYNEQFF
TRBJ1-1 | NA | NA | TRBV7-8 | TGTGCCAGCAACCCTACGGGAGGGACGGGATTAGCTTTCTTT | CASNPTGGTGLAFF
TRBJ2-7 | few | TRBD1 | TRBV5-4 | TGTGCCAGCAGCACCGGTGGGGCAGGACAGGGTCTCGAGCAGTACTTC | CASSTGGAGQGLEQYF
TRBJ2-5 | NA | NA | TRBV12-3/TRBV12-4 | TGTGCCAGCAGCCCCGGGGAGACCCAGTACTTC | CASSPGETQYF
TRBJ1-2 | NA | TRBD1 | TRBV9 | TGTGCCAGCAGCGTTACCGGGACAGACCACTATGGCTACACCTTC | CASSVTGTDHYGYTF
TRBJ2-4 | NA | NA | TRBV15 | TGTGCCACCAGCAGAGATTGGGCGGGAACCTCTGGTTTAAACATTCAGTACTTC | CATSRDWAGTSGLNIQYF
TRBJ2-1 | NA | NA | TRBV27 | TGTGCCAGCAAGGGGCCTTACAATGAGCAGTTCTTC | CASKGPYNEQFF
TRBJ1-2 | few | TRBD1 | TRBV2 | TGTGCCAGCAGAAAATCCGGGACAGGGGGTGGTGGCTACACCTTC | CASRKSGTGGGGYTF
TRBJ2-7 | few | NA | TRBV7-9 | TGTGCCAGCAGCCCGCGTGACAGCTCCTACGAGCAGTACTTC | CASSPRDSSYEQYF
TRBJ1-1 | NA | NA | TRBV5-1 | TGCGCCAGCAGCTTGGGGGTAACAGGGAAAGAAGCTTTCTTT | CASSLGVTGKEAFF
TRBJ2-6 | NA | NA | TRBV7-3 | TGTGCCAGCAGCTCGGGACACCCGACTGGGGCCAACGTCCTGACTTTC | CASSSGHPTGANVLTF
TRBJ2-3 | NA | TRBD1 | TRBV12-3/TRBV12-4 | TGTGCCAGCAGTGCACAGGGGCCAGATACGCAGTATTTT | CASSAQGPDTQYF
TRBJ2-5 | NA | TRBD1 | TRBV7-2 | TGTGCCAGCAGCTGGGGGACAGGGAGGGCGGAGACCCAGTACTTC | CASSWGTGRAETQYF
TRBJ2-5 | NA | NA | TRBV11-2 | TGTGCCAGCAGCTTTGGTGCGGGGTGGATCGAGACCCAGTACTTC | CASSFGAGWIETQYF